The 22 T cell receptor beta chains listed next were all sequenced from one sample in a study of regulatory T cells in long-lasting Graves disease. Arm-PCR of CDR3 regions with iRepertoire HTBI primers generated TCR beta libraries. TCRdb processed the multiplex PCR reads anew with MiXCR; each CDR3 protein has one entry. This table has more than 300,000 distinct CDR3 sequences, around 15% appearing once. Time point here: newly diagnosed GD, antithyroid drugs for less than 3 months. Extracted PBMC RNA gave rise to the TCR library. Sequencing was performed on peripheral blood mononuclear cells (PBMCs), taken at new diagnosis, from a patient treated with antithyroid drugs. The receptors derive from a female donor with Graves disease.

A few counts support this clonotype. The rearrangement uses TRBV27 and TRBJ2-6; D is undetermined. Germline assignment: CDR1 MNHEY and CDR2 SMNVEV (reference sequence). There are 16 residues in the CDR3. V gave up 6 bases and J gave up 3 bases, with 15 bases separating them. The CDR3 sequence: CASRPTPSGGANVLTF. CDR3 bases: TGTGCCAGCAGGCCCACCCCATCCGGTGGGGCCAACGTCCTGACTTTC.

This clonotype occurred many times. CDR3 amino acids: CASSPGVGELFF. The DNA for the CDR3 is TGTGCCAGCAGCCCAGGGGTCGGGGAGCTGTTTTTT. J is TRBJ2-2 and V is TRBV11-3; the D gene is possibly TRBD1 (6 bases). This CDR3 region has 12 residues. V was clipped by 5 bases and J by 7 bases, with 8 bases between them. Germline V gives CDR1 SGHNT, CDR2 YENEEA.

This clonotype was seen many times. The rearrangement links TRBV5-1 to TRBJ1-1; D not resolved. There are 16 residues in the CDR3. V shed 4 bases and J shed 0 bases, with 16 bases lying between them. Per germline, CDR1 SGHRS and CDR2 YFSETQ. CDR3 protein: CASSQDLGGVNTEAFF. The DNA of the CDR3 is TGCGCCAGCAGCCAGGACCTGGGAGGAGTGAACACTGAAGCTTTCTTT.

There are many counts of this clonotype. This chain joins TRBV7-9 and TRBJ2-5; D is undetermined. CDR3 length equals 14 residues. Trimming left V 0 bases short and J 5 bases short, with 10 bases between. CDR1 is SEHNR and CDR2 is FQNEAQ in the germline V gene (reference sequence). This chain's CDR3 is CASSLASGWETQYF. The CDR3 nucleotides are TGTGCCAGCAGCTTAGCAAGTGGTTGGGAGACCCAGTACTTC.

The chain employs TRBV7-9 and TRBJ1-2; D ambiguous. The CDR3 extends over 14 amino acids. Trimming took off 5 bases at V and 3 bases at J, with 13 bases between the two ends. Looked up from germline, CDR1 is SEHNR and CDR2 is FQNEAQ (reference sequence). The chain's CDR3 is CASSPTGPDYGYTF. CDR3 DNA sequence: TGTGCCAGCAGCCCTACTGGACCGGACTATGGCTACACCTTC.

This chain's CDR3 is CSVARERRTEAFF. CDR3 bases: TGCAGCGTTGCTAGGGAACGTCGGACTGAAGCTTTCTTT. The chain couples TRBV29-1 to TRBJ1-1; no clear D. There are 13 residues in the CDR3. Between the trimmed V and J ends, which lost 4 bases and 5 bases, there was a span of 14 bases. The V gene's germline CDR1 is SQVTM and CDR2 ANQGSEA.

This clonotype was observed a few times. The rearrangement links TRBV6-2 or TRBV6-3 to TRBJ2-5; D could derive from TRBD1 or TRBD2 (6 bases each). CDR1 and CDR2 (germline): MNHEY, SVGEGT. Trimming removed 11 bases from V and 4 bases from J, with 20 bases in between. The CDR3 is made up of 14 amino acids. The CDR3 loop reads CAGGGGIEVETQYF. As DNA, the CDR3 is TGTGCCGGCGGAGGGGGAATTGAAGTAGAGACCCAGTACTTC.

This clonotype was counted at least ten times. The chain has TRBV28 and TRBJ2-1, with 7 bases aligning to TRBD1. Germline trimming cut 6 bases from V and 5 bases from J; bases unmatched to any gene: 4. The CDR3 sequence is 13 residues long. From germline, CDR1 is MDHEN and CDR2 SYDVKM. The DNA for the CDR3 is TGTGCCAGCAGGGAGCAGGGGGACAATGAGCAGTTCTTC. Protein product: CASREQGDNEQFF.

Concerning this clonotype: This may be a read error: a much more frequent sequence differs by one nucleotide. V is TRBV11-2 and J is TRBJ1-6; no firm D call. In germline, CDR1 is SGHAT, CDR2 FQNNGV. The CDR3 length is 18 residues. The CDR3 bases are TGTGCCAGCCGCCGTGGGTCGGTATACAGCTCCTATAATCCACCCCTCCACTTT. Translating it yields CASRRGSVYSSYNPPLHF.

For this clonotype: A read error is possible here, since a much larger clone lies one base away. The chain employs TRBV27 and TRBJ2-1; TRBD2 agrees at 10 bases. Germline assignment: CDR1 MNHEY and CDR2 SMNVEV (reference sequence). The CDR3 loop spans 18 amino acids. The CDR3 spells CGSVRLAGAVRMDNEQFF. In nucleotides, the CDR3 is TGTGGCAGCGTCCGGCTAGCGGGAGCCGTAAGGATGGACAATGAGCAGTTCTTC.

The chain uses TRBV9 and TRBJ1-5; D gene ambiguous. There are 15 residues in the CDR3. V was pared by 2 bases and J by 1 base, with 10 bases between. Germline V CDR1 and CDR2: SGDLS, YYNGEE. The CDR3 loop reads CASSVGQTSNQPQHF. The CDR3 bases are TGTGCCAGCAGCGTCGGGCAGACAAGCAATCAGCCCCAGCATTTT.

This clonotype was seen only a few times. The J gene is TRBJ2-3, the V gene TRBV29-1; D may be TRBD1 or TRBD2 (5 bases each). The germline gives CDR1 SQVTM, CDR2 ANQGSEA. The CDR3 length is 13 residues. The CDR3 DNA is TGCAGTAAAAGAGAGGGGAGCACAGATACGCAGTATTTT. It translates to CSKREGSTDTQYF.

The chain joins TRBV30 to TRBJ1-2, with D hard to call. Trimming removed 0 bases at V and 6 bases at J, with 17 bases between. The length of the CDR3 is 15 residues. In germline, CDR1 is GTSNPN, CDR2 SVGIG (reference sequence). This CDR3 is CAWSVLLSSGDGYTF. As DNA, the CDR3 is TGTGCCTGGAGTGTATTACTCTCCTCAGGAGATGGCTACACCTTC.

This clonotype has at least ten counts. This chain links TRBV20-1 with TRBJ1-1; a weak D match, TRBD1 (6 bases). V dropped 4 bases and J dropped 5 bases, with 17 bases sitting between them. This CDR3 has 14 amino acids. Germline loops: CDR1 DFQATT, CDR2 SNEGSKA (reference sequence). This chain's CDR3 is CSATLRGVSTEAFF. The CDR3 DNA is TGCAGTGCTACCCTGAGGGGGGTTTCAACTGAAGCTTTCTTT.

This clonotype appeared many times. The J gene is TRBJ1-6, the V gene TRBV25-1; D gene ambiguous. Trimming removed 4 bases from V and 9 bases from J, with 13 bases in between. Germline lookup yields CDR1 MGHDK and CDR2 SYGVNS. This CDR3 has 14 residues. This chain's CDR3 is CASSVGTASSPLHF. The CDR3 coding sequence is TGTGCCAGCAGTGTTGGTACAGCCTCTTCACCCCTCCACTTT.

This clonotype was found many times. The rearrangement uses TRBV27 and TRBJ2-1; D is undetermined. The CDR3 runs 16 residues. The germline V gene has CDR1 MNHEY and CDR2 SMNVEV (reference sequence). V lost 0 bases to trimming and J lost 3 bases, with 12 bases between them. CDR3 bases: TGTGCCAGCAGTTTATCTTCCTCTGAGCTCTACAATGAGCAGTTCTTC. It specifies CASSLSSSELYNEQFF.

Notes on this clonotype: A much larger clone differs from this one at a single base, so this may be a read error. The V call is TRBV6-1, the J call TRBJ2-3, with TRBD2 identical over 7 bases. CDR3 length: 12 amino acids. V lost 9 bases, J lost 2 bases, and 2 bases stayed unmatched. Germline V CDR1 and CDR2: MNHNS, SASEGT. DNA of the CDR3: TGTGCCAGTACTAGCGACACAGATACGCAGTATTTT. Translation gives CASTSDTDTQYF.

In this sample, this clonotype turned up many times. CDR3 protein: CASSETDPATEAFF. The CDR3, as DNA: TGTGCCAGCAGTGAAACAGACCCGGCCACTGAAGCTTTCTTT. The rearrangement uses TRBV2 and TRBJ1-1, with D unresolved. CDR3 length: 14 residues. The germline gives CDR1 SNHLY, CDR2 FYNNEI. V was pared by 2 bases and J by 4 bases, with 11 bases between.

Concerning this clonotype: A much larger clone differs from this one at a single base, so this may be a read error. The J gene is TRBJ1-1, the V gene TRBV27; TRBD1 aligns across 7 bases. Germline V CDR1 and CDR2: MNHEY, SMNVEV (reference sequence). The CDR3 length is 15 residues. CDR3 in amino acids: CANSIQGGVNTEAFF. The CDR3 region has the DNA TGTGCCAACAGTATCCAGGGGGGGGTGAACACTGAAGCTTTCTTT.

V usage is TRBV7-9 and J usage is TRBJ2-3; 7 bases align to TRBD2. Germline values: CDR1 SEHNR, CDR2 FQNEAQ (reference sequence). The CDR3 covers 14 residues. The V and J ends lost 3 bases and 5 bases, in that order; junction bases with no gene match: 5. The CDR3 here is CASSFVGEGDTQYF. The CDR3 DNA sequence: TGTGCCAGCAGCTTCGTAGGGGAGGGAGATACGCAGTATTTT.

This clonotype was recorded at least ten times. The rearrangement joins TRBV28 to TRBJ1-1; 7 bases match TRBD1. CDR1 is MDHEN, CDR2 SYDVKM, per germline. The CDR3 totals 14 residues. Trimming cost V 6 bases and J 3 bases; bases outside gene matches: 7. Written as DNA, the CDR3 is TGTGCCAGCAGATACAGGGGCTCCTACACTGAAGCTTTCTTT. Protein: CASRYRGSYTEAFF.

In its sample, this clonotype was seen many times. The rearrangement uses TRBV7-2 and TRBJ1-1; no definite D call. Germline V gene data show CDR1 as SGHTA and CDR2 as FQGNSA. V was pared by 1 base and J by 5 bases, with 5 bases between. The CDR3 covers 12 residues. The CDR3 sequence: CASSLVKTEAFF. The DNA for the CDR3 is TGTGCCAGCAGCTTAGTCAAGACTGAAGCTTTCTTT.